This T cell receptor (beta chain) was documented in a study of shared clonotypes between healthy human individuals. Study-level results: Memory subsets had estimated richness that was generally smaller than that of naive subsets. Sampling used blood alone; tissue repertoires probably differ.

Donors comprised only Caucasian adults living in Nashville, Tennessee. Negatively enriched CD4+ T cells were divided by CD45RA into naive and memory. Generated by immunoSEQ multiplex PCR, the TCRdb table keeps only in-frame clones and is missing some. The sample holds approximately 1,500,000 clones, roughly 96% seen once. The CDR3 totals 13 residues. Germline V CDR1 and CDR2: MNHNS, SASEGT. Trimming at V came to 8 bases and at J to 4 bases, leaving 2 bases not matched to a gene. This clone was seen only once. Its specificity is unknown. V and J are TRBV6-1 and TRBJ2-1, with 10 bases fitting TRBD1. The material sequenced was naive CD4+ T cells sorted from blood. Subset indicated: CD45RA+ positively selected. This sequence originates from a man in his thirties or forties in good health. CDR3 residues: CASRDRGYNEQFF. CDR3 nucleotide sequence: TGTGCCAGCCGGGACAGGGGATACAATGAGCAGTTCTTC.